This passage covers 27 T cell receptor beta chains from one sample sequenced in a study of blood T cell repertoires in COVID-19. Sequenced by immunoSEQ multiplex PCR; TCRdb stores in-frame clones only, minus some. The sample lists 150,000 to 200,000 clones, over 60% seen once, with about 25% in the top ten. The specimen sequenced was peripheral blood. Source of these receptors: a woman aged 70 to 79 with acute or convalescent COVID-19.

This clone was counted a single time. The CDR3 spells CASSSGQAYYEQYF. The CDR3 DNA is TGTGCCAGCAGCTCCGGACAGGCCTACTACGAGCAGTACTTC. The chain is built from TRBV3-1 (or the pseudogene TRBV3-2) and TRBJ2-7; 7 bases match TRBD1. Trimming took 5 bases from V and 3 from J; bases not matched to a gene: 7. Looked up from germline, CDR1 is LGHDT and CDR2 is YNNKEL (reference sequence). This CDR3 is 14 amino acids long.

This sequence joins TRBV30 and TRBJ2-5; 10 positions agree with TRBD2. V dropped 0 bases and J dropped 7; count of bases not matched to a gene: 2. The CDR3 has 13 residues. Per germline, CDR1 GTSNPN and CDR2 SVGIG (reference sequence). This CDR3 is CAWSVAGGATQYF. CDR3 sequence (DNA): TGTGCCTGGAGTGTAGCGGGGGGGGCGACCCAGTACTTC.

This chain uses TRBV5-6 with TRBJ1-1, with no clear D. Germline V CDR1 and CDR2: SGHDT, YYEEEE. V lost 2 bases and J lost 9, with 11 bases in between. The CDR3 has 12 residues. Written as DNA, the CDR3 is TGTGCCAGCAGCTTATCTACCTCGAAAGCTTTCTTT. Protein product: CASSLSTSKAFF.

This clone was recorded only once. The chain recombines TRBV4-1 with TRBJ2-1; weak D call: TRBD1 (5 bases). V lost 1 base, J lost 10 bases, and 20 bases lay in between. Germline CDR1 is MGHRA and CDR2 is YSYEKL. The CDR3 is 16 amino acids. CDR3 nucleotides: TGCGCCAGCAGCCAAGCGAAAGGGCAGGGCCCAATAGAGCAGTTCTTC. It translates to CASSQAKGQGPIEQFF.

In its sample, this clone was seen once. The DNA of the CDR3 is TGTGCCATCAGTGAGTCGAGGGGGTTGGAGACCCAGTACTTC. Translating gives CAISESRGLETQYF. The chain has TRBV10-3 and TRBJ2-5, with D perhaps TRBD1 (6 bases). In germline, CDR1 is ENHRY, CDR2 SYGVKD. The CDR3 covers 14 residues. Trimming took 0 bases from V and 5 from J, leaving 10 bases between them.

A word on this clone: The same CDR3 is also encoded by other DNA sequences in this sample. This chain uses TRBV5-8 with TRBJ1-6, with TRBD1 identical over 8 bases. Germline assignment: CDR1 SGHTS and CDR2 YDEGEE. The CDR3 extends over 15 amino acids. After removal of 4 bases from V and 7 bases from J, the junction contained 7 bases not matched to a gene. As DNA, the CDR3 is TGTGCCAGCAGCCCGAGGGGGACAGGCAATTCACCCCTCCACTTT. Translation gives CASSPRGTGNSPLHF.

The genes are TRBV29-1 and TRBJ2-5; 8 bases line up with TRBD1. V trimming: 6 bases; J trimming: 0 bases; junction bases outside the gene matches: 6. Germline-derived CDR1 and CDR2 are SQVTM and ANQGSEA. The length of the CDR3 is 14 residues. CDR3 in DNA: TGCAGCGTCCACAGGGGGTGGGACCAAGAGACCCAGTACTTC. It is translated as CSVHRGWDQETQYF.

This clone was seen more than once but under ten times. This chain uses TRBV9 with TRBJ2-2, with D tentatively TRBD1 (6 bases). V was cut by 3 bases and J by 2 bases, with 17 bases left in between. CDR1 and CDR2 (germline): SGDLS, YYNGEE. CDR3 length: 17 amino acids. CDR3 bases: TGTGCCAGCAGCGCCTTGAAGGGGGTATCTAACACCGGGGAGCTGTTTTTT. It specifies CASSALKGVSNTGELFF.

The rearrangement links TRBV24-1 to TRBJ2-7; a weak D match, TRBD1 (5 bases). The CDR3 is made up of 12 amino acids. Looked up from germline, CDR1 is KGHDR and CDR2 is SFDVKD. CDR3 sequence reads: CATSGSGYEQYF. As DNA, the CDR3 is TGTGCGACTTCAGGGTCTGGCTACGAGCAGTACTTC.

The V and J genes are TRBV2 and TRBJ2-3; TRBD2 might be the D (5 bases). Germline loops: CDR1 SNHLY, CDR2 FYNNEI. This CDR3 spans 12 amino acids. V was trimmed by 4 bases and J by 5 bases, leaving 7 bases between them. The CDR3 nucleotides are TGTGCCAGCAGTGCCGGGGTAGATACGCAGTATTTT. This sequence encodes CASSAGVDTQYF.

CDR3 in DNA: TGTGCCATCAGCGATCCTATAGCGGGAGGGACCCCGGATACGCAGTATTTT. Its protein product is CAISDPIAGGTPDTQYF. This chain uses TRBV10-3 with TRBJ2-3, with TRBD2 matching over 11 bases. Per germline, CDR1 ENHRY and CDR2 SYGVKD. The J segment lost 6 bases and the V segment lost 6 bases, leaving 14 bases of the junction unmatched. The CDR3 is 17 amino acids.

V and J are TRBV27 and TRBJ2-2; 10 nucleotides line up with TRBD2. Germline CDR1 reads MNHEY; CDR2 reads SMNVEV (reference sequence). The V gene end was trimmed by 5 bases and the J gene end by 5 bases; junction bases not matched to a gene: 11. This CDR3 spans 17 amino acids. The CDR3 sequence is CASSTEPLAGMTGELFF. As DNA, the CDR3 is TGTGCCAGCAGTACCGAGCCACTAGCGGGAATGACCGGGGAGCTGTTTTTT.

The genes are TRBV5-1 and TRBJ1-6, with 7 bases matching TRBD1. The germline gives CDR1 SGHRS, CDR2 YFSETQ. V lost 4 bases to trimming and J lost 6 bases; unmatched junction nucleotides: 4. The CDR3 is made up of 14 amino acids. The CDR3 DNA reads TGCGCCAGCAGCGTCGAGGGGGCTAATTCACCCCTCCACTTT. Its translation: CASSVEGANSPLHF.

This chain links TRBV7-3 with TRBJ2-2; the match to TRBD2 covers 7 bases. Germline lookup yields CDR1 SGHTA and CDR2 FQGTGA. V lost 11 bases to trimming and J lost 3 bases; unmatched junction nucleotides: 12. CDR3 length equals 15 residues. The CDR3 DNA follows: TGTGCCGCCGCATGGGGGGGAGAGTACACCGGGGAGCTGTTTTTT. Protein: CAAAWGGEYTGELFF.

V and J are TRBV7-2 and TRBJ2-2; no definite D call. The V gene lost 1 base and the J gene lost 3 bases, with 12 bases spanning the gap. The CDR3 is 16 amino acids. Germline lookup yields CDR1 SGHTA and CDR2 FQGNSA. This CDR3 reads CASSLVVGADTGELFF. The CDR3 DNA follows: TGTGCCAGCAGCTTAGTTGTCGGAGCAGACACCGGGGAGCTGTTTTTT.

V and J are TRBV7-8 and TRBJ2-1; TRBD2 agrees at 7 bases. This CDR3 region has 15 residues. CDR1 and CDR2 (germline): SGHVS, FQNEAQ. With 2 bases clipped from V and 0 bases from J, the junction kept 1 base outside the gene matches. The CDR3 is CASSLSGTSYNEQFF. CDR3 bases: TGTGCCAGCAGCTTAAGCGGGACCTCCTACAATGAGCAGTTCTTC.

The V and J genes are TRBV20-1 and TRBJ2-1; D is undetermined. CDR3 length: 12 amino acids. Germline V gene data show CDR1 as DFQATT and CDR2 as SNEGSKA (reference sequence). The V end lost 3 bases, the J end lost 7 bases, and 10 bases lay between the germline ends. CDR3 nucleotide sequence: TGCAGTGCTAGTCAGTCCGTAAATGAGCAGTTCTTC. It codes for CSASQSVNEQFF.

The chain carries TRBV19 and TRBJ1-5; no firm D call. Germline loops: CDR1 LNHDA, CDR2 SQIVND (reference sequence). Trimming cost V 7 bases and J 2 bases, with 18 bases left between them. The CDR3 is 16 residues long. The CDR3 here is CASIRRVNGGNQPQHF. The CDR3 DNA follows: TGTGCCAGTATCCGGCGGGTCAATGGGGGCAATCAGCCCCAGCATTTT.

The CDR3 here is CASTGRGANVLTF. The DNA for the CDR3 is TGTGCCAGCACGGGGAGAGGGGCCAACGTCCTGACTTTC. J is TRBJ2-6 and V is TRBV5-4, with a tentative D call TRBD2 (5 bases). Trimming shortened V by 6 bases and J by 4 bases, and 8 bases separated the two germline ends. The CDR3 has 13 residues. The germline CDR1 and CDR2 sequences are SGHNT and YYREEE (reference sequence).

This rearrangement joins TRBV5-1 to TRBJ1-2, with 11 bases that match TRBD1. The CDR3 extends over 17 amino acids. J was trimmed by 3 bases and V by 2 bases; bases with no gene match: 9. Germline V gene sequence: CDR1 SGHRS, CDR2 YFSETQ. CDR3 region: CASSFRLGGQGDYGYTF. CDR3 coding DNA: TGCGCCAGCAGCTTCAGGCTAGGGGGACAGGGGGACTATGGCTACACCTTC.

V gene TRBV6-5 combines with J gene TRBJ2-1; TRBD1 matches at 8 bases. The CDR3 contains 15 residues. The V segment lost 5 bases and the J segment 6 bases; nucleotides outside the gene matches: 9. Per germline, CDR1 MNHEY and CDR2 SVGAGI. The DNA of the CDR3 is TGTGCCAGCAGTCTAGGTTGGACAGGGTCCAATGAGCAGTTCTTC. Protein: CASSLGWTGSNEQFF.

CDR3 residues: CASTRQRNSGELFF. The CDR3 DNA sequence: TGTGCCAGCACCCGCCAAAGAAACTCCGGGGAGCTGTTTTTT. The chain has TRBV7-2 and TRBJ2-2; D uncertain. The CDR3 is made up of 14 amino acids. V gave up 7 bases and J gave up 6 bases, with 15 bases separating them. Germline-derived CDR1 and CDR2 are SGHTA and FQGNSA.

CDR3 DNA sequence: TGTGCCAGCAGGGAGGGTCGCGGGACTAATGAAAAACTGTTTTTT. Protein product: CASREGRGTNEKLFF. The chain carries TRBV2 and TRBJ1-4, with no clear D. V was shortened by 6 bases and J by 2 bases, with 13 bases between the two germline ends. The CDR3 has 15 residues. Germline values: CDR1 SNHLY, CDR2 FYNNEI.

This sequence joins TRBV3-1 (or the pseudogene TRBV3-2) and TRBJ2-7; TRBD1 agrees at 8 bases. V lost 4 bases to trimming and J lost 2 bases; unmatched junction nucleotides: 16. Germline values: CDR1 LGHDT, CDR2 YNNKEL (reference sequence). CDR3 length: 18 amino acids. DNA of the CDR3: TGTGCCAGCAGCCCCTCGCCCTCGGGACAGGCTGCTCCCTACGAGCAGTACTTC. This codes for CASSPSPSGQAAPYEQYF.

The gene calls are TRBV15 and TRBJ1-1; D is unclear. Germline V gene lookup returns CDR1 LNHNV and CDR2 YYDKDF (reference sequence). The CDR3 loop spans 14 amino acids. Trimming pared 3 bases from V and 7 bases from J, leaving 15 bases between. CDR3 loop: CATSRDSMGVEAFF. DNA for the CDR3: TGTGCCACCAGCAGGGACTCAATGGGAGTTGAAGCTTTCTTT.

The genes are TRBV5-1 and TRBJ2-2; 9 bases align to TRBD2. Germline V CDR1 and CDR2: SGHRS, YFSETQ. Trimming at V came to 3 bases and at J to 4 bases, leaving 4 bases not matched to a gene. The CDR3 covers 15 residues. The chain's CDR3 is CASSSGLAGTGELFF. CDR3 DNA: TGCGCCAGCAGCTCGGGACTAGCAGGCACCGGGGAGCTGTTTTTT.

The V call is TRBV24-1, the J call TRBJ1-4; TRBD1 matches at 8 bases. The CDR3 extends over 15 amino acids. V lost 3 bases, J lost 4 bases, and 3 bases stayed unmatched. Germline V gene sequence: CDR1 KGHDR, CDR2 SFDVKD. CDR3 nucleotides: TGTGCCACCAGTGATGGACAGGGCCGTAATGAAAAACTGTTTTTT. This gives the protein CATSDGQGRNEKLFF.